The sequence of this T cell receptor beta chain was determined in a study of shared clonotypes between healthy human individuals. Study-wide results and limits: Shared clonotypes: roughly 5% naive CD4, under 4% naive CD8, 2.3% memory CD4, 0.4% memory CD8. Sampling covered blood only; tissue repertoires likely differ.

This clone turned up a few times. What it binds is unknown. It was across several immunoSEQ plates that each subset's genomic DNA was evenly split. Replicate sorted-subset PCRs were loaded with around 200 ng DNA, 25,000 to 30,000 T cell genomes. The table came from immunoSEQ multiplex PCR; TCRdb's copy has only in-frame clones and leaves some out. The repertoire holds hundreds of thousands of clones, with 95% as singletons. Germline lookup yields CDR1 SGHVS and CDR2 FQNEAQ. The V end lost 1 base, the J end lost 5 bases, and 8 bases lay between the germline ends. This CDR3 contains 14 residues. CD45RO-negative, CCR7-positively selected cells formed the naive CD8 fraction, excluding terminally differentiated effector memory CD45RA+ cells.

Sequences were obtained from naive CD8+ T cells sorted from blood. J is TRBJ2-2 and V is TRBV7-8; D is undetermined. The TCR was taken from a woman aged 25 to 39 in good health. The CDR3 loop is CASSLVSVTGELFF. In DNA, the CDR3 is TGTGCCAGCAGCTTAGTATCAGTAACCGGGGAGCTGTTTTTT.